This T cell receptor (beta chain) was observed in a study of blood T cell repertoires in COVID-19. For the study at large: Material from acute and convalescent COVID-19 was sourced from the United States, Italy and Spain.

The repertoire was sequenced with immunoSEQ multiplex PCR; TCRdb's copy has only in-frame clones and lacks some. The sample consists of about 80,000 clones, 80% to 90% of them appearing once. Germline CDR1 reads MNHEY; CDR2 reads SMNVEV (reference sequence). Trimming cost V 4 bases and J 0 bases; bases outside gene matches: 5. This CDR3 has 18 residues. The rearrangement uses TRBV27 and TRBJ2-1; 14 bases map to TRBD2. Sequenced: peripheral blood. The sequence came from a man older than 75 with active or convalescent COVID-19. The CDR3 loop reads CASSSRLAGGSSYNEQFF. As DNA, the CDR3 is TGTGCCAGCAGTTCCCGACTAGCGGGAGGGAGCTCCTACAATGAGCAGTTCTTC.